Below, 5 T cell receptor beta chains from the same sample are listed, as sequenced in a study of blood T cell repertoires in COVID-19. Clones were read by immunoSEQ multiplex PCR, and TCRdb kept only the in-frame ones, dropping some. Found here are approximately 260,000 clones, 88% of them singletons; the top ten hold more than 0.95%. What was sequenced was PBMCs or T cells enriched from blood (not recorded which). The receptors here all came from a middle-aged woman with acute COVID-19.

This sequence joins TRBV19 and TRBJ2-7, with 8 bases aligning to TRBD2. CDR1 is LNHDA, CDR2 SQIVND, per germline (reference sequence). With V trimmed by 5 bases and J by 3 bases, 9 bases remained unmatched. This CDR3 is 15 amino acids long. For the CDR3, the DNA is TGTGCCAGTAGTCTCCAAGCGGGAGCCTTCTACGAGCAGTACGTC. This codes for CASSLQAGAFYEQYV.

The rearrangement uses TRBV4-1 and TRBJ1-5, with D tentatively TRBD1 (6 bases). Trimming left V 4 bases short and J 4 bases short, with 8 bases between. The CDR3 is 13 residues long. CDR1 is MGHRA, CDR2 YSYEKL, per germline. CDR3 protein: CASSRTENQPQHF. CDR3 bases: TGCGCCAGCAGCCGGACAGAAAATCAGCCCCAGCATTTT.

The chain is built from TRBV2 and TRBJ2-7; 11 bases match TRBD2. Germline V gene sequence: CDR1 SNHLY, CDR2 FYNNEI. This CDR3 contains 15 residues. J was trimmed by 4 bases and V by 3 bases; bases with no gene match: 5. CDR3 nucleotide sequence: TGTGCCAGCAGTGAGTTAGCGGGAGGGCCTTACGAGCAGTACGTC. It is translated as CASSELAGGPYEQYV.

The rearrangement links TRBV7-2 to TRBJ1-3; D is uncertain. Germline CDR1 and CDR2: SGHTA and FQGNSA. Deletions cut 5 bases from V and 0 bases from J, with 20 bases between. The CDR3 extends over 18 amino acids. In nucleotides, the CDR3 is TGTGCCAGCAGCGTAGGGCAGGCCCGGATACTCTCTGGAAACACCATATATTTT. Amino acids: CASSVGQARILSGNTIYF. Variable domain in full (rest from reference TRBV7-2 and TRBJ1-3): GAGVSQSPSNKVTEKGKDVELRCDPISGHTALYWYRQSLGQGLEFLIYFQGNSAPDKSGLPSDRFSAERTGGSVSTLTIQRTQQEDSAVYLCASSVGQARILSGNTIYFGEGSWLTVV.

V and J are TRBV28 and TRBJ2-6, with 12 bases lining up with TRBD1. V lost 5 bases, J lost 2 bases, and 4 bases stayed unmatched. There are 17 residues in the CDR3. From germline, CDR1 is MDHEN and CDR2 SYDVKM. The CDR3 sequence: CASSKGTGGTGANVLTF. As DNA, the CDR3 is TGTGCCAGCAGTAAAGGGACAGGGGGCACTGGGGCCAACGTCCTGACTTTC.